This T cell receptor beta chain was captured by sequencing in a study of regulatory T cells in long-lasting Graves disease. General study points: Thyroid tissue was not studied; only peripheral blood was. Persistent Graves' patients showed a TCR diversity that was lower than that of newly diagnosed ones.

Looked up from germline, CDR1 is MNHNS and CDR2 is SASEGT. CDR3 length: 15 amino acids. Trimming at V came to 7 bases and at J to 7 bases, leaving 12 bases not matched to a gene. Time point noted: newly diagnosed GD, antithyroid drugs for less than 3 months. The authors made the TCR library using RNA they extracted from PBMCs. Investigators prepared the TCR beta libraries by applying iRepertoire HTBI primers and Arm-PCR of CDR3 regions. MiXCR, run by TCRdb on the multiplex PCR reads, gives a single entry per CDR3 protein. The top ten hold 18% of the sample, which has more than 300,000 distinct CDR3 sequences, about 12% seen once. This clonotype was observed many times. Its target is unknown. These same data were also listed under a study on T cells in Graves' hyperthyroidism and ophthalmopathy.

The material sequenced was peripheral blood mononuclear cells (PBMCs), taken at new diagnosis, from a patient treated with antithyroid drugs. The genes are TRBV6-1 and TRBJ1-2; 10 nucleotides align to TRBD1. The sequence derives from a woman under 30 with Graves disease. The CDR3 loop is CASTSALDRGLGYTF. The CDR3, as DNA: TGTGCCAGCACCTCCGCTCTCGACAGGGGGCTTGGCTACACCTTC.